The 27 T cell receptor beta chains in this list originate from one sample, sequenced in a study of shared clonotypes between healthy human individuals. The method was immunoSEQ multiplex PCR; TCRdb's version includes in-frame clones alone and lacks a portion of them. The data hold about 1 million clones, with approximately 76% observed a single time. Sequenced sample: memory CD4+ T cells sorted from blood. The sample's subset: CD45RA-negative fraction. The origin of the receptors is a man aged 18 to 30 in good health.

The J gene is TRBJ2-7, the V gene TRBV6-1; D unclear. CDR1 and CDR2 (germline): MNHNS, SASEGT. CDR3 length: 16 amino acids. V shed 0 bases and J shed 3 bases, with 15 bases lying between them. The CDR3 bases are TGTGCCAGCAGTGAAGCGGCGGAGTCCCCAATCTACGAGCAGTACTTC. Translated, it gives CASSEAAESPIYEQYF.

This clone was seen a handful of times. This sequence joins TRBV2 and TRBJ2-2; either TRBD1 or TRBD2 may fit D (5 bases each). The CDR3 extends over 13 amino acids. CDR1 is SNHLY and CDR2 is FYNNEI in the germline V gene. Trimming pared 7 bases from V and 3 bases from J, leaving 9 bases between. This CDR3 reads CASTGTYTGELFF. CDR3 nucleotide sequence: TGTGCCAGCACAGGGACGTACACCGGGGAGCTGTTTTTT.

This clone was detected once. The J gene is TRBJ2-4, the V gene TRBV6-1; TRBD1 aligns across 10 bases. Germline V gene data show CDR1 as MNHNS and CDR2 as SASEGT. This CDR3 contains 14 residues. V shed 6 bases and J 3 bases; nucleotides not matched to a gene: 2. The CDR3 sequence: CASRGTGDKNIQYF. CDR3 DNA sequence: TGTGCCAGCAGGGGGACAGGGGACAAAAACATTCAGTACTTC.

In the case of this clone: Germline is not matched at one junction end, which may reflect a read error. Other DNA sequences within the sample encode an identical CDR3. The V gene is TRBV5-1, the J gene TRBJ1-4; the D is unclear. The length of the CDR3 is 13 residues. From germline, CDR1 is SGHRS and CDR2 YFSETQ. This CDR3 reads CASSVSTNEKLFF. DNA of the CDR3: TGTGCCAGCAGCGTATCAACTAATGAAAAACTGTTTTTT. Together with reference TRBV5-1 and TRBJ1-4, the CDR3 gives the full variable domain: KAGVTQTPRYLIKTRGQQVTLSCSPISGHRSVSWYQQTPGQGLQFLFEYFSETQRNKGNFPGRFSGRQFSNSRSEMNVSTLELGDSALYLCASSVSTNEKLFFGSGTQLSVL.

This clone was detected only a few times. This chain uses TRBV4-3 with TRBJ1-5; D remains ambiguous. The CDR3 has 13 residues. In germline, CDR1 is LGHNA, CDR2 YSLEER. V lost 0 bases to trimming and J lost 6 bases, with 6 bases between them. This CDR3 reads CASSQDSTQPQHF. In DNA form, the CDR3 reads TGCGCCAGCAGCCAAGATTCCACTCAGCCCCAGCATTTT.

V is TRBV2 and J is TRBJ2-1; D unclear. Germline V gives CDR1 SNHLY, CDR2 FYNNEI. Trimming pared 4 bases from V and 15 bases from J, leaving 4 bases between. The CDR3 extends over 8 amino acids. The CDR3 DNA is TGTGCCAGCAGTGGGTCGTTCTTC. It specifies CASSGSFF.

This clone was seen only once. The chain has TRBV5-6 and TRBJ2-7; 12 bases fit TRBD2. J was trimmed by 0 bases and V by 0 bases; bases with no gene match: 7. The CDR3 is 18 residues long. Germline CDR1 SGHDT, CDR2 YYEEEE. The CDR3 DNA sequence: TGTGCCAGCAGCTTGGCGCCTAGCGGGAGGGCCCTCTCCTACGAGCAGTACTTC. Its translation is CASSLAPSGRALSYEQYF. The entire variable domain, with the rest obtained from reference TRBV5-6 and TRBJ2-7, is as follows: DAGVTQSPTHLIKTRGQQVTLRCSPKSGHDTVSWYQQALGQGPQFIFQYYEEEERQRGNFPDRFSGHQFPNYSSELNVNALLLGDSALYLCASSLAPSGRALSYEQYFGPGTRLTVT.

This chain joins TRBV14 and TRBJ2-7; D is uncertain. From germline, CDR1 is SGHDN and CDR2 FVKESK. V dropped 1 base and J dropped 4 bases, with 11 bases sitting between them. The CDR3 consists of 14 residues. The CDR3: CASSQAGSRYEQYF. CDR3 nucleotide sequence: TGTGCCAGCAGCCAAGCTGGCAGCCGGTACGAGCAGTACTTC.

The chain uses TRBV5-1 and TRBJ1-5; D is possibly TRBD1 (5 bases). CDR1 and CDR2 (germline): SGHRS, YFSETQ. CDR3 length equals 15 residues. Trimming pared 2 bases from V and 0 bases from J, leaving 9 bases between. The CDR3 nucleotides read TGCGCCAGCAGCTTTTCGGGGGATAGCAATCAGCCCCAGCATTTT. Translation gives CASSFSGDSNQPQHF.

The chain combines TRBV6-5 with TRBJ1-3, with 8 bases fitting TRBD1. The CDR3 has 15 residues. With 6 bases clipped from V and 1 base from J, the junction kept 5 bases outside the gene matches. The germline V gene encodes CDR1 MNHEY and CDR2 SVGAGI. The CDR3: CASRAGGWSGNTIYF. The CDR3 bases are TGTGCCAGCAGGGCAGGGGGCTGGTCTGGAAACACCATATATTTT.

V is TRBV21-1 and J is TRBJ1-3. TRBV21-1 is noted as a pseudogene. The CDR3 covers 18 residues. The DNA of the CDR3 is TGTGCCAGCAGCTTACTAGTGGGAGTACTGGGCTCTGGAAACACCATATATTTT. Amino acid sequence: CASSLLVGVLGSGNTIYF.

The chain employs TRBV7-9 and TRBJ1-1; possibly TRBD1 for D (6 bases). The CDR3 covers 16 residues. V was cut by 2 bases and J by 5 bases, with 18 bases left in between. Germline CDR1 and CDR2: SEHNR and FQNEAQ (reference sequence). The CDR3 coding sequence is TGTGCCAGCAGCTTAATGGGGGCGCGGGAGAGTACTGAAGCTTTCTTT. It is translated as CASSLMGARESTEAFF. Full variable domain (rest looked up from reference TRBV7-9 and TRBJ1-1): DTGVSQNPRHKITKRGQNVTFRCDPISEHNRLYWYRQTLGQGPEFLTYFQNEAQLEKSRLLSDRFSAERPKGSFSTLEIQRTEQGDSAMYLCASSLMGARESTEAFFGQGTRLTVV.

The J gene is TRBJ1-6, the V gene TRBV5-6; a weak D match, TRBD1 (5 bases). The V end was cut by 1 base, the J end by 10 bases, with 15 bases between. Germline V lookup: CDR1 SGHDT, CDR2 YYEEEE. CDR3 length: 15 amino acids. The CDR3 region is CASSLFQPGGSPLHF. As DNA, the CDR3 is TGTGCCAGCAGCTTGTTCCAGCCGGGGGGGTCACCCCTCCACTTT. Filled out from reference TRBV5-6 and TRBJ1-6, the complete variable domain reads DAGVTQSPTHLIKTRGQQVTLRCSPKSGHDTVSWYQQALGQGPQFIFQYYEEEERQRGNFPDRFSGHQFPNYSSELNVNALLLGDSALYLCASSLFQPGGSPLHFGNGTRLTVT.

V and J are TRBV6-5 and TRBJ1-4; no clear D. The CDR3 consists of 15 residues. Germline V gene sequence: CDR1 MNHEY, CDR2 SVGAGI. Trimming took 0 bases from V and 8 from J, leaving 13 bases between them. CDR3 region: CASSYSGSESEKLFF. In nucleotides, the CDR3 is TGTGCCAGCAGTTACTCAGGTTCTGAATCGGAAAAACTGTTTTTT.

The chain has TRBV5-1 and TRBJ1-4; D uncertain. The length of the CDR3 is 14 residues. Germline V gene sequence: CDR1 SGHRS, CDR2 YFSETQ. V lost 1 base and J lost 5, with 9 bases in between. The CDR3 DNA reads as TGCGCCAGCAGCTTGTCGGCAGGAAATGAAAAACTGTTTTTT. It is translated as CASSLSAGNEKLFF.

This clone was picked up a small number of times. In nucleotides, the CDR3 is TGTGCCAGCAGCCGCACAGGGGGCTCTGGGGCCAACGTCCTGACTTTC. This codes for CASSRTGGSGANVLTF. The gene calls are TRBV11-2 and TRBJ2-6, with TRBD1 identical over 8 bases. With V trimmed by 5 bases and J by 0 bases, 3 bases remained unmatched. Per germline, CDR1 SGHAT and CDR2 FQNNGV. The CDR3 extends over 16 amino acids.

This clone showed up just once. J is TRBJ1-2 and V is TRBV30; 9 bases match TRBD1. This CDR3 is 16 amino acids long. V was pared by 0 bases and J by 4 bases, with 9 bases of the junction left unmatched. Germline CDR1 is GTSNPN and CDR2 is SVGIG (reference sequence). The CDR3 sequence is CAWSVGGQGPSYGYTF. The CDR3 nucleotides read TGTGCCTGGAGTGTAGGCGGACAGGGGCCCAGCTATGGCTACACCTTC.

This chain joins TRBV7-2 and TRBJ1-1; no clear D. V was cut by 7 bases and J by 0 bases, with 12 bases left in between. CDR3 length: 14 residues. Germline loops: CDR1 SGHTA, CDR2 FQGNSA. CDR3 residues: CASNGALMNTEAFF. The CDR3 DNA reads TGTGCCAGCAATGGTGCCCTTATGAACACTGAAGCTTTCTTT.

The J gene is TRBJ1-4, the V gene TRBV6-1; D unclear. This CDR3 contains 15 residues. CDR1 is MNHNS, CDR2 SASEGT, per germline. The V and J ends lost 6 bases and 0 bases respectively, with 11 bases between them. The CDR3 bases are TGTGCCAGCAGCCCACAGCTTGCAACTAATGAAAAACTGTTTTTT. It specifies CASSPQLATNEKLFF.

This clone was seen once. J is TRBJ2-7 and V is TRBV7-2; 7 bases fit TRBD1. The CDR3 spans 15 residues. The V gene end was trimmed by 0 bases and the J gene end by 2 bases; junction bases not matched to a gene: 4. The germline CDR1 and CDR2 sequences are SGHTA and FQGNSA. CDR3 coding DNA: TGTGCCAGCAGCTTAGCGCACACAGGGGCCTACGAGCAGTACTTC. This encodes CASSLAHTGAYEQYF.

The gene calls are TRBV18 and TRBJ2-7; perhaps TRBD1 as D (5 bases). Trimming left V 0 bases short and J 5 bases short, with 11 bases between. The CDR3 runs 14 residues. Germline-derived CDR1 and CDR2 are KGHSH and LQKENI. This chain's CDR3 is CASSPPNQGNEQYF. The CDR3 DNA sequence: TGTGCCAGCTCACCACCAAACCAGGGAAACGAGCAGTACTTC.

V and J are TRBV7-9 and TRBJ1-2; no reliable D call. Looked up from germline, CDR1 is SEHNR and CDR2 is FQNEAQ (reference sequence). Trimming stripped 5 bases from V and 8 bases from J, with 24 bases between. This CDR3 is 16 amino acids long. The CDR3 sequence is CASSLLIGDGGEGYTF. The CDR3 nucleotides are TGTGCCAGCAGCCTCCTTATTGGAGACGGTGGGGAAGGCTACACCTTC.

The chain is built from TRBV4-1 and TRBJ2-1; D is possibly TRBD2 (5 bases). V was pared by 0 bases and J by 7 bases, with 16 bases between. CDR3 length: 16 residues. Germline CDR1 and CDR2: MGHRA and YSYEKL. CDR3 coding DNA: TGCGCCAGCAGCCAAGAATTTGCGGCGGGTTTTAATGAGCAGTTCTTC. It yields the protein CASSQEFAAGFNEQFF.

The chain joins TRBV5-1 to TRBJ2-5, with TRBD2 matching 7 bases. From germline, CDR1 is SGHRS and CDR2 YFSETQ. The junction had 10 bases not matched to a gene; V was cut back by 3 bases and J by 5 bases. This CDR3 contains 15 residues. CDR3 sequence: CASSSGEAGGETQYF. The CDR3 DNA is TGCGCCAGCAGCTCCGGGGAGGCCGGGGGGGAGACCCAGTACTTC.

This clone has more than one count but fewer than ten. The chain combines TRBV28 with TRBJ1-5, with TRBD1 matching over 10 bases. Germline trimming cut 7 bases from V and 7 bases from J; bases unmatched to any gene: 10. There are 15 residues in the CDR3. Germline V gene sequence: CDR1 MDHEN, CDR2 SYDVKM. CDR3 residues: CASTVGGTGVQPQHF. DNA of the CDR3: TGTGCCAGCACCGTAGGGGGGACAGGGGTCCAGCCCCAGCATTTT. Combining the CDR3 with reference TRBV28 and TRBJ1-5 gives the whole variable domain DVKVTQSSRYLVKRTGEKVFLECVQDMDHENMFWYRQDPGLGLRLIYFSYDVKMKEKGDIPEGYSVSREKKERFSLILESASTNQTSMYLCASTVGGTGVQPQHFGDGTRLSIL.

For this clone: The same CDR3 is also encoded by other DNA sequences in this sample. J is TRBJ2-3 and V is TRBV25-1; D is possibly TRBD2 (5 bases). The germline V and J ends were trimmed by 5 bases and 0 bases, with 18 bases remaining between them. Germline CDR1 MGHDK, CDR2 SYGVNS. The CDR3 spans 17 residues. CDR3 amino acids: CASSPPAGGPSTDTQYF. Written as DNA, the CDR3 is TGTGCCAGCAGTCCCCCGGCGGGCGGGCCTAGCACAGATACGCAGTATTTT.

The table lists this clone with many counts. The V call is TRBV11-1, the J call TRBJ2-5; D may be TRBD1 (6 bases). The CDR3 is made up of 15 amino acids. V was pared by 5 bases and J by 1 base, with 14 bases between. Germline V gives CDR1 SGHAT, CDR2 FQDESV (reference sequence). For the CDR3, the DNA is TGTGCCAGCAGCCGCCCTCGGGACACCCAAGAGACCCAGTACTTC. Translated: CASSRPRDTQETQYF.